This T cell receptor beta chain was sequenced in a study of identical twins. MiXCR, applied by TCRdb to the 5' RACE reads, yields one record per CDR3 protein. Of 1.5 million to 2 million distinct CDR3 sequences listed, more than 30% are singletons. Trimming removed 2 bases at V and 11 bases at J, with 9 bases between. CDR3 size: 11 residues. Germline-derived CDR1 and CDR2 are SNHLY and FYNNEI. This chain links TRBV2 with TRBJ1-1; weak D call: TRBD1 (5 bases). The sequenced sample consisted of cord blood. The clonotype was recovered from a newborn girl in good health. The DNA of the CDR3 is TGTGCCAGCAGTGAACGGGGGATTGCTTTCTTT. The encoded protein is CASSERGIAFF.